This T cell receptor beta chain was identified during a study of spatial heterogeneity in lung cancer. For the study at large: The donors were some 70 patients with non-small cell lung cancer that was early-stage and untreated. Consistently, beta-chain sequences turned up in larger numbers than alpha-chain sequences did. The study observed each unique TCR and UMI combination more than ten times on average in raw reads. Findings and caveats of the study: Detection of ubiquitous tumor TCRs in blood was higher at resection than follow-up.

Time point reported: blood at routine non-recurrence follow-up after resection. Whole RNA was taken from tumor, nontumor lung or frozen PBMC; it was then sequenced unsorted. TCRdb re-derived calls from the 5' RACE reads in MiXCR, one entry per CDR3 protein. The data contain about 25,000 distinct CDR3 sequences, 5% to 6.5% of them singletons. This clonotype was seen at least ten times. Its antigen is currently unknown. The CDR3 is 13 residues long. Trimming pared 4 bases from V and 5 bases from J, leaving 9 bases between. Germline V gives CDR1 SGHTA, CDR2 FQGTGA. The sequencing here drew on PBMCs, taken at follow-up. V is TRBV7-3 and J is TRBJ2-1, with D possibly matching TRBD1 (6 bases). This clonotype was obtained from a male donor with early-stage non-small cell lung cancer. The CDR3 DNA sequence: TGTGCCAGCAGCTCCGGACAGCACAATGAGCAGTTCTTC. Protein: CASSSGQHNEQFF.